Included here is one T cell receptor (beta chain) sequence, with context. What it recognizes is unknown. The V end lost 3 bases, the J end lost 4 bases, and 10 bases lay between the germline ends. Germline CDR1 reads DFQATT; CDR2 reads SNEGSKA (reference sequence). The CDR3 runs 13 residues. UMIs and sample barcodes were carried by the TCR alpha and TCR beta cDNA libraries that 5'RACE produced using constant-segment primers. MiXCR, run by TCRdb on the 5' RACE reads, gives a single entry per CDR3 protein. The sample has about 620,000 distinct CDR3 sequences; about 20% are singletons. This specimen belongs to a study of T-cell memory formation after mild COVID-19. Findings and limits, study-wide: CM and EM subsets held most contracting CD4+ clones; EMRA held CD8+ ones. The pre-infection memory compartment contained some responding clones, suggesting cross-reactive memory joined. Clones that contracted from day 15 to 85 had balanced CD4/CD8; later expanders were CD4+ biased.

Sequenced sample: PBMCs or a T cell subset sorted from them (not recorded which). The sequence came from an adult woman who had mild COVID-19 (a few samples of this study predate the infection). Cell type and time point are not known. J is TRBJ2-1 and V is TRBV20-1; D is possibly TRBD2 (5 bases). This chain's CDR3 is CSARRAGYNEQFF. CDR3 nucleotides: TGCAGTGCTAGGAGGGCTGGATACAATGAGCAGTTCTTC.